Below, 16 T cell receptor beta chains from the same sample are listed, as sequenced in a study of PD-1 blockade in classical Hodgkin lymphoma. Clones were sequenced by immunoSEQ multiplex PCR, and TCRdb holds only the in-frame ones, with some missing. The sample consists of 20,000 or so clones, approximately 80% of them appearing once. Time point given: cycle 4 day 1 (C4D1), after 6 weeks of nivolumab. Every patient was affected by relapse after autologous stem cell transplantation, while exposure to brentuximab vedotin was not uniform. The sequences come from peripheral blood mononuclear cells (PBMCs), collected before the fourth cycle of nivolumab. The receptors were sampled from a human donor with classical Hodgkin lymphoma.

The chain employs TRBV19 and TRBJ1-5; D not resolved. V was cut by 3 bases and J by 9 bases, with 9 bases left in between. Germline V gene data show CDR1 as LNHDA and CDR2 as SQIVND (reference sequence). CDR3 length: 12 amino acids. CDR3 nucleotide sequence: TGTGCCAGTAGTATCGCAGGAGGGCCCCAGCATTTT. It encodes CASSIAGGPQHF.

J is TRBJ1-4 and V is TRBV7-9; D is unclear. This CDR3 contains 16 residues. Per the germline V gene, CDR1 is SEHNR and CDR2 is FQNEAQ (reference sequence). V was cut by 5 bases and J by 4 bases, with 17 bases left in between. The CDR3 loop reads CASSPTGRRVNEKLFF. The CDR3 nucleotides are TGTGCCAGCAGCCCTACGGGCAGGAGAGTTAATGAAAAACTGTTTTTT.

A single count supports this clone. The V and J genes are TRBV5-1 and TRBJ2-2; TRBD1 matches 9 bases. The germline V gene encodes CDR1 SGHRS and CDR2 YFSETQ. V dropped 0 bases and J dropped 4; count of bases not matched to a gene: 10. The CDR3 is 18 residues long. CDR3 protein: CASSLGHRGLGSTGELFF. CDR3 in DNA: TGCGCCAGCAGCTTGGGACACAGGGGGCTGGGGAGCACCGGGGAGCTGTTTTTT.

The chain joins TRBV6-6 to TRBJ2-3, with a weak D call TRBD2 (5 bases). The CDR3 is 15 amino acids. Germline V gives CDR1 MNHNY, CDR2 SVGAGI (reference sequence). V lost 2 bases to trimming and J lost 3 bases, with 12 bases between them. CDR3 sequence: CASSYKGRLTDTQYF. In DNA, the CDR3 is TGTGCCAGCAGTTACAAGGGTAGACTAACAGATACGCAGTATTTT.

This clone was recorded once. The chain employs TRBV11-2 and TRBJ1-6; TRBD1 matches at 7 bases. The trim removed 1 base at V and 5 bases at J, leaving 5 bases unmatched. From germline, CDR1 is SGHAT and CDR2 FQNNGV. CDR3 length: 16 amino acids. The CDR3: CASSLGQGQHNSPLHF. The DNA for the CDR3 is TGTGCCAGCAGCTTAGGACAGGGTCAGCATAATTCACCCCTCCACTTT.

In its sample, this clone was seen a few times. The genes are TRBV30 and TRBJ1-2, with 8 bases that match TRBD1. Germline trimming cut 7 bases from V and 5 bases from J; bases unmatched to any gene: 9. CDR3 length: 13 amino acids. Germline V gene lookup returns CDR1 GTSNPN and CDR2 SVGIG (reference sequence). In DNA, the CDR3 is TGTGCCTCACGGACAGGGCCTGAATATGGCTACACCTTC. Translation: CASRTGPEYGYTF.

The gene calls are TRBV5-5 and TRBJ2-7; either TRBD1 or TRBD2 may fit D (5 bases each). The CDR3 has 16 residues. Trimming shortened V by 5 bases and J by 0 bases, and 18 bases separated the two germline ends. CDR1 is SGHKS and CDR2 is YYEKEE in the germline V gene (reference sequence). DNA for the CDR3: TGTGCCAGCAGTTCCACCGGGACCCCTAGCTCCTACGAGCAGTACGTC. It codes for CASSSTGTPSSYEQYV.

The chain links TRBV5-1 to TRBJ2-5; 8 bases fit TRBD2. The CDR3 runs to 15 residues. Germline trimming cut 4 bases from V and 5 bases from J; bases unmatched to any gene: 10. CDR1 and CDR2 (germline): SGHRS, YFSETQ. CDR3 DNA sequence: TGCGCCAGCAGCCCCAGCGGGGGACAAGGGGAGACCCAGTACTTC. Protein product: CASSPSGGQGETQYF.

V is TRBV7-9 and J is TRBJ1-6; D gene uncertain. CDR3 length: 11 residues. Germline CDR1 and CDR2: SEHNR and FQNEAQ (reference sequence). Trimming pared 6 bases from V and 8 bases from J, leaving 5 bases between. The CDR3 bases are TGTGCCAGCAGTACTCATTCACCCCTCCACTTT. This codes for CASSTHSPLHF.

The chain couples TRBV7-2 to TRBJ2-3, with 7 nucleotides matching TRBD2. CDR3 length equals 19 residues. Germline V gives CDR1 SGHTA, CDR2 FQGNSA. V shed 4 bases and J 2 bases; nucleotides not matched to a gene: 18. The chain's CDR3 is CASSSPFSGGTPITDTQYF. Here the CDR3 DNA reads TGTGCCAGCAGCTCCCCTTTTTCCGGGGGGACCCCTATCACAGATACGCAGTATTTT. The full variable domain, rest sourced from reference TRBV7-2 and TRBJ2-3, is GAGVSQSPSNKVTEKGKDVELRCDPISGHTALYWYRQSLGQGLEFLIYFQGNSAPDKSGLPSDRFSAERTGGSVSTLTIQRTQQEDSAVYLCASSSPFSGGTPITDTQYFGPGTRLTVL.

By share of the sample, this clone is medium-sized. This chain connects TRBV5-1 to TRBJ2-1; 7 nucleotides line up with TRBD2. V gave up 0 bases and J gave up 10 bases; unmatched junction bases: 13. This CDR3 has 16 amino acids. Germline CDR1 reads SGHRS; CDR2 reads YFSETQ. CDR3 amino acids: CASSLAPGGSGREQFF. The CDR3 DNA sequence: TGCGCCAGCAGCTTGGCCCCCGGGGGGTCCGGAAGGGAGCAGTTCTTC.

This clone was recorded only once. The chain uses TRBV11-2 and TRBJ1-2; TRBD1 is a possible D gene (5 bases). V shed 6 bases and J shed 5 bases, with 19 bases lying between them. There are 15 residues in the CDR3. CDR1 is SGHAT, CDR2 FQNNGV, per germline. Written as DNA, the CDR3 is TGTGCCAGCAGTTTTAAGACGGGACTGCCATATGGCTACACCTTC. This sequence encodes CASSFKTGLPYGYTF.

V gene TRBV6-1 combines with J gene TRBJ2-7; 9 bases match TRBD1. V was clipped by 6 bases and J by 2 bases; unmatched bases: 2. Germline V lookup: CDR1 MNHNS, CDR2 SASEGT. This CDR3 spans 13 amino acids. CDR3: CASRTGGAYEQYF. For the CDR3, the DNA is TGTGCCAGCAGGACAGGGGGTGCCTACGAGCAGTACTTC.

The chain carries TRBV9 and TRBJ2-7, with TRBD2 identical over 7 bases. The CDR3 spans 16 residues. Germline CDR1 is SGDLS and CDR2 is YYNGEE. V dropped 4 bases and J dropped 5; count of bases not matched to a gene: 15. The chain's CDR3 is CASSPTPAGVMDEQYF. In DNA form, the CDR3 reads TGTGCCAGCAGCCCCACTCCTGCGGGAGTAATGGACGAGCAGTACTTC.

The genes are TRBV11-2 and TRBJ1-2, with TRBD1 as a possible D gene (6 bases). Trimming shortened V by 1 base and J by 4 bases, and 16 bases separated the two germline ends. CDR1 SGHAT and CDR2 FQNNGV come from the germline V gene. The CDR3 is 16 amino acids. The CDR3 is CASSLASGDGGYGYTF. The DNA for the CDR3 is TGTGCCAGCAGCTTAGCCTCAGGGGATGGAGGCTATGGCTACACCTTC.

V is TRBV11-2 and J is TRBJ2-1, with D unclear. Germline CDR1 reads SGHAT; CDR2 reads FQNNGV. Trimming stripped 1 base from V and 6 bases from J, with 4 bases between. The CDR3 sequence is 12 residues long. The CDR3 loop is CASSLVRNEQFF. The CDR3 nucleotides read TGTGCCAGCAGCTTAGTACGCAATGAGCAGTTCTTC.